These 26 T cell receptor beta chains were sequenced from one sample in a study of cytomegalovirus exposure and HLA in healthy donors. Vbeta (60) and Jbeta (13) primers were used in the PCR. Sequencing was performed with immunoSEQ multiplex PCR; in TCRdb, only in-frame clones are kept and a portion is missing. Here the sample spans about 150,000 clones, about 80% being singletons. The sequenced sample was PBMCs. The source of these receptors is a woman in her 40s in good health and CMV-seronegative.

CDR3 bases: TGCGCCAGCAGCCAAGTGGGTGCGGGGGGATACAATGAGCAGTTCTTC. As protein: CASSQVGAGGYNEQFF. This chain uses TRBV4-1 with TRBJ2-1, with TRBD2 matching 8 bases. Germline values: CDR1 MGHRA, CDR2 YSYEKL. The CDR3 is 16 residues long. The V and J ends lost 1 base and 4 bases, in that order; junction bases with no gene match: 6.

The chain recombines TRBV2 with TRBJ1-1, with 7 bases lining up with TRBD1. Germline V gene data show CDR1 as SNHLY and CDR2 as FYNNEI. Trimming removed 11 bases from V and 5 bases from J; junction bases left unmatched: 11. The CDR3 is made up of 13 amino acids. CDR3 sequence (DNA): TGTGCCGGAATACGGACAGGCGGGACTGAAGCTTTCTTT. Amino acids: CAGIRTGGTEAFF.

This chain joins TRBV10-3 and TRBJ1-1, with D uncertain. Trimming took 6 bases from V and 11 from J, leaving 13 bases between them. Germline V gene data show CDR1 as ENHRY and CDR2 as SYGVKD. CDR3 length: 11 residues. The CDR3 DNA reads as TGTGCCATCAGGGAGGGAGTCGAGGCTTTCTTT. Its protein product is CAIREGVEAFF.

The V gene is TRBV5-6, the J gene TRBJ2-7; D unresolved. Trimming stripped 1 base from V and 3 bases from J, with 8 bases between. The CDR3 extends over 13 amino acids. In germline, CDR1 is SGHDT, CDR2 YYEEEE. In nucleotides, the CDR3 is TGTGCCAGCAGCTTGTTAGGAGTCTACGAGCAGTACTTC. This codes for CASSLLGVYEQYF.

The chain carries TRBV10-1 and TRBJ2-6; perhaps TRBD2 as D (8 bases). The V gene's germline CDR1 is WNHNN and CDR2 SYGVQD (reference sequence). V was cut by 6 bases and J by 0 bases, with 21 bases left in between. CDR3 size: 19 residues. CDR3 sequence reads: CASRHGRDSHFSGANVLTF. CDR3 coding DNA: TGCGCCAGCAGGCACGGGAGGGACAGCCACTTCTCTGGGGCCAACGTCCTGACTTTC.

This clone showed up just once. The chain couples TRBV2 to TRBJ2-3; 8 nucleotides agree with TRBD1. The CDR3 is made up of 17 amino acids. V gave up 6 bases and J gave up 3 bases; unmatched junction bases: 14. Germline CDR1 and CDR2: SNHLY and FYNNEI. The CDR3, as DNA: TGTGCCAGCAGACGGACAGAGGACAGGGTGGTGACAGATACGCAGTATTTT. Translation: CASRRTEDRVVTDTQYF.

A single count supports this clone. The chain has TRBV6-6 and TRBJ1-1, with D perhaps TRBD1 (5 bases). Trimming pared 2 bases from V and 3 bases from J, leaving 10 bases between. The CDR3 is 14 amino acids. The germline V gene encodes CDR1 MNHNY and CDR2 SVGAGI (reference sequence). CDR3 bases: TGTGCCAGCAGTTACAATGGGGGGGACACTGAAGCTTTCTTT. Amino acid sequence: CASSYNGGDTEAFF.

The V call is TRBV4-1, the J call TRBJ1-5; D possibly corresponds to TRBD1 (6 bases). Trimming shortened V by 0 bases and J by 5 bases, and 14 bases separated the two germline ends. This CDR3 contains 16 residues. The germline V gene encodes CDR1 MGHRA and CDR2 YSYEKL. The CDR3 nucleotides are TGCGCCAGCAGCCAAGATCCGCCAGGGGATGATCAGCCCCAGCATTTT. Translated, it gives CASSQDPPGDDQPQHF.

The chain is built from TRBV19 and TRBJ1-2; D is undetermined. Germline V lookup: CDR1 LNHDA, CDR2 SQIVND (reference sequence). Deletions cut 6 bases from V and 10 bases from J, with 15 bases between. The length of the CDR3 is 12 residues. CDR3 nucleotide sequence: TGTGCCAGTAGCACCGGGGAACAGTTCTACACCTTC. Protein sequence: CASSTGEQFYTF.

This chain links TRBV5-8 with TRBJ2-5, with 7 bases identical to TRBD2. The CDR3 totals 15 residues. Germline V gene data show CDR1 as SGHTS and CDR2 as YDEGEE. Germline trimming cut 0 bases from V and 2 bases from J; bases unmatched to any gene: 4. In DNA, the CDR3 is TGTGCCAGCAGCTTGGGCGGGAGAACTCAAGAGACCCAGTACTTC. Protein product: CASSLGGRTQETQYF.

The chain couples TRBV28 to TRBJ1-5, with D possibly being TRBD1 (6 bases). V shed 3 bases and J shed 1 base, with 19 bases lying between them. CDR1 and CDR2 from the germline V gene are MDHEN and SYDVKM. The length of the CDR3 is 18 residues. The DNA for the CDR3 is TGTGCCAGCAGTTTTTTTGCCGCAGGGGTAAGGAGCAATCAGCCCCAGCATTTT. Translation gives CASSFFAAGVRSNQPQHF.

This chain links TRBV10-3 with TRBJ1-6; perhaps TRBD1 as D (5 bases). This CDR3 comprises 15 residues. Trimming took off 0 bases at V and 6 bases at J, with 9 bases between the two ends. Germline V lookup: CDR1 ENHRY, CDR2 SYGVKD. The CDR3 nucleotides read TGTGCCATCAGTGAGTCGGGGCAGCTTAATTCACCCCTCCACTTT. It specifies CAISESGQLNSPLHF.

This chain uses TRBV5-1 with TRBJ2-7; a possible D gene is TRBD2 (6 bases). V lost 1 base and J 1 base, leaving 9 bases between the germline ends. The CDR3 covers 14 residues. The germline V gene has CDR1 SGHRS and CDR2 YFSETQ. CDR3 in amino acids: CASSLSGGSYEQYF. The CDR3 DNA is TGCGCCAGCAGCTTGAGTGGGGGGTCCTACGAGCAGTACTTC.

The CDR3 spells CASSRDNYGYTF. CDR3 nucleotide sequence: TGTGCCAGCAGCCGGGATAACTATGGCTACACCTTC. The genes are TRBV28 and TRBJ1-2; unclear D gene. Germline V CDR1 and CDR2: MDHEN, SYDVKM. V was trimmed by 6 bases and J by 1 base, leaving 6 bases between them. There are 12 residues in the CDR3.

The chain links TRBV10-1 to TRBJ1-2, with D possibly TRBD1 on 5 matching bases. Germline CDR1 is WNHNN and CDR2 is SYGVQD (reference sequence). The CDR3 has 13 residues. V was shortened by 4 bases and J by 8 bases, with 14 bases between the two germline ends. The CDR3 DNA follows: TGCGCCAGCAGTGCCACCGGCAGGGCGGGCTACACCTTC. It codes for CASSATGRAGYTF.

The V call is TRBV5-1, the J call TRBJ1-1; tentatively, D is TRBD1 (5 bases). CDR3 length: 18 amino acids. The V gene's germline CDR1 is SGHRS and CDR2 YFSETQ. Trimming stripped 0 bases from V and 1 base from J, with 19 bases between. The CDR3 spells CASSLGGGYGTSNTEAFF. The CDR3 coding sequence is TGCGCCAGCAGCTTGGGTGGGGGGTACGGGACCTCGAACACTGAAGCTTTCTTT.

The J gene is TRBJ1-4, the V gene TRBV2; no clear D gene. With 6 bases removed from V and 5 bases from J, the gap between germline ends came to 16 bases. CDR1 and CDR2 from the germline V gene are SNHLY and FYNNEI. The CDR3 loop spans 15 amino acids. This CDR3 is CASSENTAGNEKLFF. The CDR3 DNA follows: TGTGCCAGCAGCGAAAACACGGCGGGGAATGAAAAACTGTTTTTT.

This chain uses TRBV5-4 with TRBJ2-1; TRBD2 agrees at 8 bases. The CDR3 sequence is 16 residues long. Germline V gives CDR1 SGHNT, CDR2 YYREEE (reference sequence). J gave up 4 bases and V 4 bases, and 10 bases lay outside the gene matches. CDR3 coding DNA: TGTGCCAGCAGCACGGGAGGGTGGAGCAGTTACAATGAGCAGTTCTTC. Residues: CASSTGGWSSYNEQFF. The full variable domain, with the rest looked up from reference TRBV5-4 and TRBJ2-1, is ETGVTQSPTHLIKTRGQQVTLRCSSQSGHNTVSWYQQALGQGPQFIFQYYREEENGRGNFPPRFSGLQFPNYSSELNVNALELDDSALYLCASSTGGWSSYNEQFFGPGTRLTVL.

The rearrangement joins TRBV9 to TRBJ2-1, with D uncertain. The CDR3 sequence is 14 residues long. CDR1 SGDLS and CDR2 YYNGEE come from the germline V gene. V was cut by 0 bases and J by 7 bases, with 11 bases left in between. The CDR3 nucleotides read TGTGCCAGCAGCGTAGGGCAGGTTGGGAATGAGCAGTTCTTC. Translated, it gives CASSVGQVGNEQFF.

The chain recombines TRBV7-2 with TRBJ2-5; the match to TRBD2 covers 11 bases. V lost 3 bases, J lost 5 bases, and 2 bases stayed unmatched. The CDR3 totals 14 residues. CDR1 and CDR2 from the germline V gene are SGHTA and FQGNSA. CDR3 sequence reads: CASSFSGRGETQYF. Written as DNA, the CDR3 is TGTGCCAGCAGCTTTAGCGGGAGGGGGGAGACCCAGTACTTC.

The CDR3 coding sequence is TGCGCCAGCAGCGCGACCGGGACAGGGACGAGCGGGGAGCTGTTTTTT. Residues: CASSATGTGTSGELFF. The rearrangement links TRBV5-1 to TRBJ2-2; 9 nucleotides line up with TRBD1. Trimming took 4 bases from V and 7 from J; bases not matched to a gene: 11. Germline values: CDR1 SGHRS, CDR2 YFSETQ. The CDR3 spans 16 residues.

The chain recombines TRBV28 with TRBJ2-7; TRBD1 matches at 8 bases. From germline, CDR1 is MDHEN and CDR2 SYDVKM. J lost 3 bases, V lost 8 bases, and 3 bases had no gene match. The CDR3 is made up of 12 amino acids. CDR3 amino acids: CASAGQGYEQYF. In nucleotides, the CDR3 is TGTGCCAGCGCTGGACAGGGCTACGAGCAGTACTTC.

In its sample, this clone was seen once. The chain uses TRBV7-6 and TRBJ1-6; 7 bases match TRBD1. With V trimmed by 1 base and J by 7 bases, 4 bases remained unmatched. The germline gives CDR1 SGHVS, CDR2 FNYEAQ. This CDR3 spans 15 amino acids. The CDR3 loop is CASSLGQGVNSPLHF. The CDR3 nucleotides read TGTGCCAGCAGCTTAGGTCAGGGGGTGAATTCACCCCTCCACTTT.

J is TRBJ2-7 and V is TRBV5-1; the match to TRBD1 covers 8 bases. CDR1 SGHRS and CDR2 YFSETQ come from the germline V gene. Trimming removed 4 bases from V and 5 bases from J; junction bases left unmatched: 14. The CDR3 length is 16 residues. CDR3 sequence reads: CASSREVQGAVNEQYV. Here the CDR3 DNA reads TGCGCCAGCAGCCGCGAGGTTCAGGGGGCGGTTAACGAGCAGTACGTC.

The V call is TRBV30, the J call TRBJ2-3; D is undetermined. Looked up from germline, CDR1 is GTSNPN and CDR2 is SVGIG (reference sequence). This CDR3 is built from 13 residues. V lost 4 bases and J lost 0, with 8 bases in between. This CDR3 is CAWTGPSTDTQYF. The CDR3 DNA reads as TGTGCCTGGACAGGTCCTAGCACAGATACGCAGTATTTT.

The rearrangement uses TRBV10-3 and TRBJ1-2; no firm D call. Germline CDR1 ENHRY, CDR2 SYGVKD. Trimming cost V 5 bases and J 4 bases, with 14 bases left between them. This CDR3 has 14 residues. CDR3 region: CAISNPTSLYGYTF. The DNA for the CDR3 is TGTGCCATCAGTAACCCAACAAGTCTCTATGGCTACACCTTC.